This T cell receptor (beta chain) was sequenced during a study of T cell responses to AZD1222 COVID-19 vaccine. Study-wide background: Pooling of second doses given at about 4 or about 12 weeks was done.

Overall study results and limits: Most donors were white British and more were female, and clonal diversity was possibly underestimated. No day 14 peak samples; only post-peak repertoires were characterized. Vaccine-associated CD4 TCRs ranged over spike, dominating at 160-218 and 743-854.

The CDR3 is 16 residues long. Germline V CDR1 and CDR2: MNHEY, SMNVEV (reference sequence). V was pared by 6 bases and J by 3 bases, with 9 bases of the junction left unmatched. TCRdb's copy holds only in-frame clones and misses some; the assay was immunoSEQ multiplex PCR. Found here are 95,000 to 110,000 clones, roughly 87% of them singletons; the top ten hold 3.5% to 4.5%. Notes on this clone: The antigen remains unidentified.

This specimen was peripheral blood, taken on day 0 of AZD1222 vaccination. J is TRBJ1-4 and V is TRBV27; 8 bases are shared with TRBD1. The receptor was isolated from an adult in good health. CDR3 residues: CASRTQGVLPNEKLFF. CDR3 nucleotide sequence: TGTGCCAGCAGAACACAGGGGGTGTTGCCTAATGAAAAACTGTTTTTT.